Each of the 10 T cell receptor beta chains below was sequenced from the same sample in a study of blood T cells in healthy people across ages. Next came a second PCR, run for about 6 to 11 cycles, which used a sample-barcoded 5' primer along with a J-beta primer mix. TCRdb re-derived calls from the 5' RACE reads in MiXCR, one entry per CDR3 protein. Among about 1,400,000 distinct CDR3 sequences listed, approximately 59% were seen once. Sequenced: blood. These receptors were collected from a young man in good health.

This clonotype was seen a single time. The J gene is TRBJ2-1, the V gene TRBV4-1; possibly TRBD1 for D (6 bases). V was pared by 3 bases and J by 7 bases, with 10 bases between. Germline CDR1 reads MGHRA; CDR2 reads YSYEKL. CDR3 length equals 13 residues. The CDR3 DNA reads TGCGCCAGCAGCCACCAACAGGGTAATGAGCAGTTCTTC. Translated: CASSHQQGNEQFF.

The chain is built from TRBV20-1 and TRBJ2-2; D is unclear. The length of the CDR3 is 15 residues. Per germline, CDR1 DFQATT and CDR2 SNEGSKA (reference sequence). Trimming shortened V by 2 bases and J by 6 bases, and 16 bases separated the two germline ends. In DNA, the CDR3 is TGCAGTGCTAGAATTAGGGCCGGGCTAGCCGGGGAGCTGTTTTTT. It translates to CSARIRAGLAGELFF.

This rearrangement joins TRBV28 to TRBJ1-1; D ambiguous. The CDR3 consists of 15 residues. Germline CDR1 reads MDHEN; CDR2 reads SYDVKM. V lost 3 bases, J lost 0 bases, and 11 bases lay in between. In DNA, the CDR3 is TGTGCCAGCAGTTTGACCGGTAGCATGAACACTGAAGCTTTCTTT. Its protein product is CASSLTGSMNTEAFF.

V gene TRBV7-2 combines with J gene TRBJ1-1, with TRBD1 identical over 11 bases. Germline loops: CDR1 SGHTA, CDR2 FQGNSA. V lost 5 bases and J lost 9; bases outside the gene matches: 8. This CDR3 is built from 14 residues. CDR3 protein: CASSPGTGGAQAFF. CDR3 nucleotide sequence: TGTGCCAGCAGCCCCGGGACAGGGGGAGCGCAAGCTTTCTTT.

The V call is TRBV12-3 or TRBV12-4, the J call TRBJ2-3; D possibly corresponds to TRBD2 (6 bases). Between the trimmed V and J ends, which lost 6 bases and 3 bases, there was a span of 19 bases. The CDR3 has 16 residues. The CDR3 DNA reads as TGTGCCAGCAGCTCTACTCGGCGGAGGGCAACAGATACGCAGTATTTT. Translated, it gives CASSSTRRRATDTQYF.

As for this clonotype: The junction departs from the called germline gene at one end, perhaps through a read error. J is TRBJ2-1 and V is TRBV7-9; D is unclear. This CDR3 has 16 residues. Germline V gives CDR1 SEHNR, CDR2 FQNEAQ (reference sequence). Written as DNA, the CDR3 is TGTGCCAGCAGCTTAGGTTCGGACGTCTCCTACAATGAACAGTTCTTC. Protein sequence: CASSLGSDVSYNEQFF.

The table lists this clonotype with a few counts. The chain recombines TRBV6-1 with TRBJ2-7; D unclear. Between the trimmed V and J ends, which lost 5 bases and 4 bases, there was a span of 15 bases. The CDR3 is 14 amino acids. CDR1 is MNHNS, CDR2 SASEGT, per germline. CDR3 in amino acids: CASSIVQSRYEQYF. In DNA form, the CDR3 reads TGTGCCAGCAGTATAGTACAAAGTCGATACGAGCAGTACTTC.

This clonotype has a single count. The gene calls are TRBV24-1 and TRBJ2-1; D call uncertain. This CDR3 is built from 12 residues. V lost 6 bases and J 7 bases, leaving 9 bases between the germline ends. CDR1 is KGHDR, CDR2 SFDVKD, per germline. In DNA, the CDR3 is TGTGCCACCAGTATTCCCGGTAATGAGCAGTTCTTC. Translation gives CATSIPGNEQFF.

This chain connects TRBV6-1 to TRBJ2-7; 8 nucleotides match TRBD2. Germline V gives CDR1 MNHNS, CDR2 SASEGT. This CDR3 is built from 18 residues. V was pared by 2 bases and J by 0 bases, with 12 bases of the junction left unmatched. The CDR3 sequence: CASSEIPGSGSTSYEQYF. CDR3 nucleotide sequence: TGTGCCAGCAGTGAAATCCCCGGGAGCGGGAGCACCTCCTACGAGCAGTACTTC.

V gene TRBV15 combines with J gene TRBJ2-6, with 9 bases fitting TRBD1. The junction had 1 base not matched to a gene; V was cut back by 5 bases and J by 2 bases. CDR1 LNHNV and CDR2 YYDKDF come from the germline V gene (reference sequence). CDR3 length equals 15 residues. CDR3: CATSRDRAGANVLTF. CDR3 nucleotides: TGTGCCACCAGCCGGGACAGGGCTGGGGCCAACGTCCTGACTTTC.